The clone carrying this T cell receptor beta chain was picked up many times. V lost 0 bases and J lost 6, with 6 bases in between. The CDR3 extends over 13 amino acids. The V gene's germline CDR1 is LGHDT and CDR2 YNNKEL (reference sequence). These data are taken from a study of early T cells in non-severe SARS-CoV-2 infection. Turning to the study itself: Alpha and beta chains were unpaired, from unsorted whole-blood bulk RNA.

The TCR library protocol attached unique molecular identifiers to the individual cDNA molecules. TCRdb analysed the 5' RACE reads with MiXCR anew, one entry per CDR3 protein. The sample lists some 36,000 distinct CDR3 sequences; roughly 6% were seen once. The source of this sequence is an adult who was a healthcare worker with PCR-confirmed SARS-CoV-2 infection or an uninfected control (not recorded which). Input material: whole blood. V gene TRBV3-1 combines with J gene TRBJ2-1; D unresolved. CDR3 DNA sequence: TGTGCCAGCAGCCAAGAGGCGCCCAATGAGCAGTTCTTC. Amino acids: CASSQEAPNEQFF.